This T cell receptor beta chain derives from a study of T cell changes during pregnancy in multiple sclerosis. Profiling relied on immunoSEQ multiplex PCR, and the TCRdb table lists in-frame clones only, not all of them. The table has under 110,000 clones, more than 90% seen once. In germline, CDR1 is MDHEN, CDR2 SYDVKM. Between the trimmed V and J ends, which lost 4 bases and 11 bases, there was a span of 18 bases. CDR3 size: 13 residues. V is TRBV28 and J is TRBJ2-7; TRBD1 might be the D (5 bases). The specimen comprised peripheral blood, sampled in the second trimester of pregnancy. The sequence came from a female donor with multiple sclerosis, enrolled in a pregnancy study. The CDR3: CASSSAGIISEYF. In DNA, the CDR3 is TGTGCCAGCAGTTCAGCAGGGATTATAAGCGAGTACTTC.